This T cell receptor beta chain was obtained from a study of T cell responses to AZD1222 COVID-19 vaccine. General study results and limits: A rise in Spike-specific TCR breadth and depth followed two AZD1222 doses. Repertoires were obtained only post-peak T cell response. Clonal diversity was possibly underestimated, and the donors were mostly white British, with more females. Baseline seropositives among AZD1222 recipients totaled only six or seven.

The repertoire was sequenced with immunoSEQ multiplex PCR; TCRdb's copy has only in-frame clones and lacks some. The top ten hold roughly 20% of the sample, which has approximately 50,000 clones, more than 80% seen once. CDR3 length: 11 amino acids. The V gene lost 7 bases and the J gene lost 6 bases, with 10 bases spanning the gap. CDR1 is DFQATT, CDR2 SNEGSKA, per germline (reference sequence). As regards this clone: Its matching antigen is unknown.

This sequence joins TRBV20-1 and TRBJ2-1; maybe TRBD2 (5 bases). The receptor comes from an adult in good health. The sample consisted of peripheral blood, taken on day 0 of MenACWY control vaccination. DNA of the CDR3: TGCAGTGTTGCGGGTCCCAATGAGCAGTTCTTC. This gives the protein CSVAGPNEQFF.